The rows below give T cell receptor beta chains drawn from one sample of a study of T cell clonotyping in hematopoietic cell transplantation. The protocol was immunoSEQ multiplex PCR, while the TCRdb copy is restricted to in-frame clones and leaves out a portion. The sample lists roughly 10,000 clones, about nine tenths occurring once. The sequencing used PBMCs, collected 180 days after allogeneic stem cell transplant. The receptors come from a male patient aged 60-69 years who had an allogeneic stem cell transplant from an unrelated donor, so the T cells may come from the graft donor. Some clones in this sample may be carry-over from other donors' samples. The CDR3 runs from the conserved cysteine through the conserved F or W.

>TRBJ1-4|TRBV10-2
CASSETATNEKLFF
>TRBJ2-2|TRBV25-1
CASRQGQGAGGELFF
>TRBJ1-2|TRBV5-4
CASMATGGGYGYTF
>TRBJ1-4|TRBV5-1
CASSGRDSLNEKLFF
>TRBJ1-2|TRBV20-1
CSAKNYGYTF
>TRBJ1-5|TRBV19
CASSHIPGTSIRNQPQHF
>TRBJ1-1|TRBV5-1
CASSLKTAIEAFF
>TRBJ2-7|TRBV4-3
CASSQDINTYEQYF
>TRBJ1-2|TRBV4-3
CASSQEVAANYGYTF
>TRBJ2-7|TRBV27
CASSRTALLDEQYF
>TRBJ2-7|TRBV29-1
CSSLAGVEQYF
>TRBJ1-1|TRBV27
CASSQDPRGRGSAFF
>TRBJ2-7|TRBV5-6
CASSLAGSSYEQYF
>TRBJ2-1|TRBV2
CASSSRPPYNEQFF
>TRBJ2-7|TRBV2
CASSADRNSYEQYF
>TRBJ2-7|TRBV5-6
CASSLGSTGEQYF
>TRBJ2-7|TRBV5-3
CARSGGLAYEQYF
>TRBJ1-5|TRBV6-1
CASRDRPIGNQPQHF
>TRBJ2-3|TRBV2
CASSDTGGFTDTQYF
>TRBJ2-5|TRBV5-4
CASSPNRGFQETQYF
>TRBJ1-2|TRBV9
CASSPRIYGYTFGSGMGTTF
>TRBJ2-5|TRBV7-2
CASSLGDRWEETQYF
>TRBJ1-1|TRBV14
CASSGGAEQDTEAFF
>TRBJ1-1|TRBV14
CASSQDRIEFSRHTEAFF